This T cell receptor (beta chain) was recorded in a study of shared clonotypes between healthy human individuals. Comment on this clone: What it binds is unknown.

The CD4+ fraction was divided into a CD45RA+ naive subset and a CD45RA-negative memory subset. In the source study's methods: ImmunoSEQ yielded junction-only sequences lacking quality scores, so filtering differed. Assay used: immunoSEQ multiplex PCR; TCRdb lists only in-frame clones, some missing. V, J and clone size are those of that table, while D and trimming were read from the DNA. The sample gives about 2.4 million clones, over 85% of which show up once; approximately 0.36% is in the top ten. Study-wide results and limits: In the sorted subsets, rarefaction showed sequencing was incomplete despite large depth. Shared clonotypes: about 4.6% naive CD4, around 3.4% naive CD8, roughly 2.4% memory CD4, around 0.4% memory CD8.

Sequenced sample: naive CD4+ T cells from PBMCs. This sample's subset: CD45RA+ positively selected. This clonotype originated in a man aged 18 to 30 in good health. Some clones in this sample may be carry-over from other donors' samples.

This chain's CDR3 is CASSPRGRLFGELFF. The CDR3, as DNA: TGTGCCAGCAGCCCCAGGGGGCGGCTCTTCGGGGAGCTGTTTTTT. The chain links TRBV14 to TRBJ2-2; 8 nucleotides agree with TRBD1. J was trimmed by 7 bases and V by 4 bases; bases with no gene match: 8. The CDR3 loop spans 15 amino acids. The V gene's germline CDR1 is SGHDN and CDR2 FVKESK.